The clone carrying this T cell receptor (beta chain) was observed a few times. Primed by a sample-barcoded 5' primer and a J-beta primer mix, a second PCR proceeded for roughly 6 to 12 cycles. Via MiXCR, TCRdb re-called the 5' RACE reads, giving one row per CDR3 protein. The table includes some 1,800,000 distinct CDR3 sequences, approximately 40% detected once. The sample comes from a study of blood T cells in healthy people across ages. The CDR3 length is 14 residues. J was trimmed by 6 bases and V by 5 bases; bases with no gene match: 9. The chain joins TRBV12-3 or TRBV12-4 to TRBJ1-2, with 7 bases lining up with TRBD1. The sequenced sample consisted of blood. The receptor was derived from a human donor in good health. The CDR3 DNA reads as TGTGCCAGCAGTCTACAAGACAGGGTCCATGGCTACACCTTC. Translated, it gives CASSLQDRVHGYTF.